This is a list of T cell receptor beta chains from one sample in a study of radiotherapy plus CTLA-4 blockade in lung cancer. Some clones are missing from TCRdb's copy, which holds only in-frame ones; the method was immunoSEQ multiplex PCR. The sample includes tens of thousands of clones, 60% to 80% of them seen just once. Source: peripheral blood, taken from a patient treated with radiotherapy plus ipilimumab. Source of these receptors: a human donor with non-small cell lung cancer whose response to radiotherapy plus ipilimumab could not be evaluated. Each CDR3 is given with its conserved first and last residue. A D gene is named only where the DNA matches it firmly. Clone sizes are given selectively: once, few, many, or a class where the clone is expanded.

j_gene,d_gene,v_gene,abundance,CDR3aa,CDR3nt
TRBJ2-3,-,TRBV5-1,once,CASSSREGTDTQYF,TGCGCCAGCAGCTCCAGGGAAGGAACAGATACGCAGTATTTT
TRBJ2-7,TRBD1,TRBV19,-,CASSTGTGGAEQYF,TGTGCCAGCTCAACCGGGACAGGGGGCGCCGAGCAGTACTTC
TRBJ1-5,-,TRBV21-1,few,CAGGQNYQPQHF,TGTGCCGGGGGACAGAACTATCAGCCCCAGCATTTT
TRBJ1-1,-,TRBV29-1,-,CSVARHNTEAFF,TGCAGCGTTGCGCGACATAACACTGAAGCTTTCTTT
TRBJ2-1,-,TRBV18,-,CASSPSVQALNEQFF,TGTGCCAGCTCACCTTCGGTACAGGCCCTCAATGAGCAGTTCTTC
TRBJ1-1,-,TRBV11-3,-,CASSLAHGGEAFF,TGTGCCAGCAGCTTAGCCCACGGCGGGGAAGCTTTCTTT
TRBJ2-7,TRBD2,TRBV7-3,-,CASSMGLAGVYEQYF,TGTGCCAGCAGCATGGGACTAGCGGGAGTGTACGAGCAGTACTTC
TRBJ2-1,-,TRBV4-1,-,CASSQDSSGYNEQFF,TGCGCCAGCAGCCAAGATTCGTCGGGCTACAATGAGCAGTTCTTC
TRBJ2-1,TRBD1,TRBV19,-,CASNPGQGPIF,TGTGCCAGTAACCCGGGACAGGGGCCGATCTTC
TRBJ2-7,-,TRBV2,-,CASSSQGLGSEQYF,TGTGCCAGCAGTTCTCAGGGGCTCGGAAGCGAGCAGTACTTC
TRBJ2-1,-,TRBV7-9,-,CASSSQNNEQFF,TGTGCCAGCAGCTCTCAGAACAATGAGCAGTTCTTC
TRBJ1-2,-,TRBV5-6,-,CASSLAGRARGYTF,TGTGCCAGCAGCTTGGCGGGCAGGGCGAGGGGCTACACCTTC
TRBJ2-3,-,TRBV18,-,CASSQQSSTDTQYF,TGTGCCAGCTCACAACAGAGTAGCACAGATACGCAGTATTTT
TRBJ1-3,TRBD1,TRBV19,-,CASSPRQGRIGNTIYF,TGTGCCAGTAGTCCGCGACAGGGGAGAATTGGAAACACCATATATTTT
TRBJ2-5,-,TRBV10-3,few,CAISKRTEPGETQYF,TGTGCCATCAGCAAACGGACAGAACCGGGGGAGACCCAGTACTTC
TRBJ2-7,-,TRBV19,-,CASSLTATVEQYF,TGTGCCAGTAGTTTGACAGCCACGGTGGAGCAGTACTTC
TRBJ1-2,-,TRBV28,once,CASSSFGYTF,TGTGCCAGCAGTTCTTTTGGCTACACCTTC
TRBJ1-1,-,TRBV5-5,-,CASSLAPILARGEAFF,TGTGCCAGCAGCTTGGCTCCTATCCTGGCCCGGGGAGAAGCTTTCTTT
TRBJ2-1,-,TRBV7-2,-,CASSPRVAGRNNEQFF,TGTGCCAGCAGCCCCCGGGTTGCGGGCAGGAACAATGAGCAGTTCTTC
TRBJ1-1,TRBD1,TRBV18,-,CASSPIMTGYTEAFF,TGTGCCAGCTCACCGATTATGACAGGGTACACTGAAGCTTTCTTT
TRBJ2-3,TRBD2,TRBV7-9,-,CASSKSGGLSSDTQYF,TGTGCCAGCAGCAAGTCGGGGGGGCTTTCTTCAGATACGCAGTATTTT
TRBJ2-1,TRBD2,TRBV5-4,-,CASSFGGSSYNEQFF,TGTGCCAGCAGCTTTGGCGGGAGCTCCTACAATGAGCAGTTCTTC
TRBJ1-2,TRBD1,TRBV5-6,-,CASSPVVDRIRGYTF,TGTGCCAGCAGCCCTGTGGTGGACAGGATCCGTGGCTACACCTTC
TRBJ2-7,TRBD1,TRBV7-9,-,CASSTRRTGSIEQYF,TGTGCCAGCAGCACCCGTCGGACAGGGTCAATCGAGCAGTACTTC
TRBJ1-6,-,TRBV5-6,-,CASSLRGAYNSPLHF,TGTGCCAGCAGCTTGCGGGGGGCCTATAATTCACCCCTCCACTTT
TRBJ1-1,TRBD1,TRBV7-2,-,CASSPLVTGTTEAFF,TGTGCCAGCAGCCCATTAGTGACAGGGACGACTGAAGCTTTCTTT
TRBJ1-6,-,TRBV6-5,-,CASSYSYLNSPLHF,TGTGCCAGCAGTTACTCCTACTTGAATTCACCCCTCCACTTT
TRBJ1-5,TRBD1,TRBV7-2,-,CASSQMTGNQPQHF,TGTGCCAGCAGCCAGATGACAGGGAATCAGCCCCAGCATTTT
TRBJ1-1,TRBD1,TRBV30,-,CAWTGTGAFTEAFF,TGTGCCTGGACCGGGACAGGGGCGTTCACTGAAGCTTTCTTT
TRBJ2-1,-,TRBV7-3,-,CASSLVDSYNEQFF,TGTGCCAGCAGCTTAGTGGACAGTTACAATGAGCAGTTCTTC
TRBJ1-2,TRBD1,TRBV5-1,-,CASSSNPGTASLDGYTF,TGCGCCAGCAGTAGCAATCCCGGGACAGCATCTTTGGATGGCTACACCTTC
TRBJ1-6,-,TRBV19,few,CASTRSGGRTPLHF,TGTGCCAGTACCCGATCCGGGGGACGTACACCCCTCCACTTT
TRBJ2-7,TRBD1,TRBV10-3,-,CAISTGGSNYEQYF,TGTGCCATCAGTACAGGGGGGTCAAACTACGAGCAGTACTTC
TRBJ2-5,-,TRBV9,few,CASSPGGTATETQYF,TGTGCCAGCAGCCCTGGGGGGACTGCTACCGAGACCCAGTACTTC
TRBJ2-7,-,TRBV11-1,-,CASRSTSLSSYEQYF,TGTGCCAGCAGATCTACGAGTCTCTCCTCCTACGAGCAGTACTTC
TRBJ1-4,-,TRBV6-6,-,CASSYVPGFTNEKLFF,TGTGCCAGCAGTTATGTTCCAGGGTTTACTAATGAAAAACTGTTTTTT
TRBJ2-5,TRBD2,TRBV19,once,CSSGRNRQETQYF,TGTTCGAGCGGGAGGAACCGCCAAGAGACCCAGTACTTC
TRBJ2-2,TRBD2,TRBV11-2,-,CASSGEGSGTGELFF,TGTGCCAGCAGCGGGGAGGGCTCCGGCACCGGGGAGCTGTTTTTT
TRBJ2-7,-,TRBV7-9,few,CASSLAYGRRGVARYEQYF,TGTGCCAGCAGCTTAGCATATGGGCGGAGGGGAGTAGCCCGGTACGAGCAGTACTTC
TRBJ2-7,-,TRBV27,-,CASLAVYEQYF,TGTGCCAGCCTAGCCGTCTACGAGCAGTACTTC
TRBJ2-3,-,TRBV28,-,CASGGGTPSTDTQYF,TGTGCCAGCGGGGGTGGGACACCTAGCACAGATACGCAGTATTTT
TRBJ1-4,TRBD1,TRBV5-1,-,CATGTGVDEKLFF,TGCGCCACCGGGACAGGCGTTGATGAAAAACTGTTTTTT
TRBJ2-3,TRBD2,TRBV9,-,CASSVAGRGGGTDTQYF,TGTGCCAGCAGCGTAGCGGGGCGGGGGGGCGGCACAGATACGCAGTATTTT
TRBJ1-1,-,TRBV29-1,-,CSVVVQTNTEAFF,TGCAGCGTTGTGGTACAGACAAACACTGAAGCTTTCTTT
TRBJ2-7,-,TRBV5-4,-,CASSLNSGSYEQYF,TGTGCCAGCAGCTTGAATAGCGGCTCCTACGAGCAGTACTTC
TRBJ2-2,-,TRBV19,few,CASSTTDRWYTGELFF,TGTGCCAGTAGTACGACGGACAGATGGTACACCGGGGAGCTGTTTTTT
TRBJ2-2,TRBD2,TRBV18,-,CASSPTSGRAAGELFF,TGTGCCAGCTCACCTACTAGCGGGAGGGCCGCCGGGGAGCTGTTTTTT
TRBJ2-1,-,TRBV9,-,CASSVAGQNEQFF,TGTGCCAGCAGCGTAGCTGGGCAAAATGAGCAGTTCTTC
TRBJ2-7,TRBD2,TRBV5-4,-,CASSPSGEGEQYF,TGTGCCAGCAGCCCTAGCGGTGAGGGAGAGCAGTACTTC
TRBJ2-5,TRBD1,TRBV2,-,CASRTDRGLGETQYF,TGTGCCAGCAGGACCGACAGGGGGCTAGGGGAGACCCAGTACTTC
TRBJ2-3,TRBD1,TRBV5-1,few,CASTSQGANTDTQYF,TGCGCCAGCACCTCCCAGGGGGCTAACACAGATACGCAGTATTTT
TRBJ1-3,TRBD1,TRBV9,-,CASSPRGTGQGNTIYF,TGTGCCAGCAGCCCCCGGGGGACAGGGCAAGGAAACACCATATATTTT
TRBJ2-3,-,TRBV28,-,CASSSSGTPSTDTQYF,TGTGCCAGCAGTTCCTCCGGGACACCTAGCACAGATACGCAGTATTTT
TRBJ2-1,-,TRBV19,-,CASRGLWERSYNEQFF,TGTGCCAGTAGAGGTCTGTGGGAGCGATCCTACAATGAGCAGTTCTTC
TRBJ1-1,-,TRBV9,few,CASSVRGTNTEAFF,TGTGCCAGCAGCGTAAGGGGAACGAACACTGAAGCTTTCTTT
TRBJ2-4,-,TRBV10-3,-,CAISDSPLMRGKNIQYF,TGTGCCATCAGTGATAGTCCCTTGATGAGAGGCAAAAACATTCAGTACTTC